This record looks at one T cell receptor beta chain sequence and its context. Its antigen is as yet unknown. How the authors handled the data: For papillary thyroid cancer, a distant-metastasis classifier was constructed from CDR3 differences observed across clinicopathological groups. TCRdb used MiXCR to call clones anew from the PCR reads. V and J calls and clone size were set by TCRdb, not the authors. The table shows approximately 20,000 clones, with about a quarter occurring only once. Germline V gene lookup returns CDR1 DFQATT and CDR2 SNEGSKA (reference sequence). The CDR3 extends over 14 amino acids. V shed 4 bases and J 2 bases; nucleotides not matched to a gene: 5. This entry comes from a study of metastatic and nonmetastatic thyroid tumors. Across the study: The comparison covered peripheral blood and tumor or nodule tissue in malignant and benign thyroid patients.

None of the patients had undergone any treatment ahead of thyroid surgery. General observations from the study: Reportedly, malignant thyroid tumors had significantly higher TCR beta diversity than benign nodules, in blood and tumor.

Material: blood. The sequence was collected from a male donor with papillary thyroid cancer or a benign thyroid nodule (not recorded which). Some clones in this sample may be carry-over from other donors' samples. The chain links TRBV20-1 to TRBJ1-2, with TRBD1 identical over 9 bases. The CDR3 DNA reads TGCAGTGCTACCACCGGACAGGGGAACTATGGCTACACCTTC. This gives the protein CSATTGQGNYGYTF.